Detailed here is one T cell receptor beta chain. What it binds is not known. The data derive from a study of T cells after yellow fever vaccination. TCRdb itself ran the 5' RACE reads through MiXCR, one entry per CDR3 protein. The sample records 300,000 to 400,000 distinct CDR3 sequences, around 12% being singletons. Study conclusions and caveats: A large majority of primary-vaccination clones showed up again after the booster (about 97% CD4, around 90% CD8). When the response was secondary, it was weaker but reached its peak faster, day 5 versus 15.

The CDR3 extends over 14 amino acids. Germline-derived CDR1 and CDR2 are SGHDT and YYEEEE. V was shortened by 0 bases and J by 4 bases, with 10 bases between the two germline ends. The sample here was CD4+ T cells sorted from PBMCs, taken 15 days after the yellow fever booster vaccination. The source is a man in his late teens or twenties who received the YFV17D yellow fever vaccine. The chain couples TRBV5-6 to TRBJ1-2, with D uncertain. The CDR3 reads CASSLAGEAYGYTF. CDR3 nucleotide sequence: TGTGCCAGCAGCTTGGCGGGAGAGGCCTATGGCTACACCTTC.